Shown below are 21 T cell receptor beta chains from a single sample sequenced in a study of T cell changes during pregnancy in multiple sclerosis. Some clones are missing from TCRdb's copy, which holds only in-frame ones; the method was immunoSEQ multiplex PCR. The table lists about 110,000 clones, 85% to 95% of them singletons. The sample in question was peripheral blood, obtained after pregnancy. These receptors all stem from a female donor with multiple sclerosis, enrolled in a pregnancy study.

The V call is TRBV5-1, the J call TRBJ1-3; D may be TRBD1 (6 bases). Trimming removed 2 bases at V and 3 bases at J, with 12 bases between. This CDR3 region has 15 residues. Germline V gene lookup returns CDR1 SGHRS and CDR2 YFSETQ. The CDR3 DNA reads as TGCGCCAGCAGCTTCTCACAGGGAGATGGAAACACCATATATTTT. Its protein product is CASSFSQGDGNTIYF.

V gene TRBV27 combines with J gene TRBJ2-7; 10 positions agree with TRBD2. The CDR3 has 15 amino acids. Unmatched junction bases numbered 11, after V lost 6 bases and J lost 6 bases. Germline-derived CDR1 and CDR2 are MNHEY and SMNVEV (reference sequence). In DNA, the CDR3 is TGTGCCAGCAGCCTAGGGGCTAGCGGGAGTTTCGAGCAGTACTTC. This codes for CASSLGASGSFEQYF.

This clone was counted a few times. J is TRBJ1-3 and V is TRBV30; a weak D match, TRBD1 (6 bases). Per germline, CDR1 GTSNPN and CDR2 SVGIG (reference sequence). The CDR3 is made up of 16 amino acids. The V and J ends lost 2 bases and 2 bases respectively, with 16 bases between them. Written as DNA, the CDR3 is TGTGCCTGGAGTCCCGGGGAGGGGGGTACTGGAAACACCATATATTTT. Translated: CAWSPGEGGTGNTIYF. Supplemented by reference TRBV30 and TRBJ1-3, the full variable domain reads SQTIHQWPATLVQPVGSPLSLECTVEGTSNPNLYWYRQAAGRGLQLLFYSVGIGQISSEVPQNLSASRPQDRQFILSSKKLLLSDSGFYLCAWSPGEGGTGNTIYFGEGSWLTVV.

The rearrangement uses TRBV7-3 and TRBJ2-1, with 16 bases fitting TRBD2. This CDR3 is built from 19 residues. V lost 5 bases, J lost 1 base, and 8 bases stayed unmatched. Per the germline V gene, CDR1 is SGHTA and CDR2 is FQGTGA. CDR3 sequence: CASSPEGLAGGPSYNEQFF. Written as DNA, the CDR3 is TGTGCCAGCAGCCCGGAGGGACTAGCGGGAGGGCCGTCCTACAATGAGCAGTTCTTC. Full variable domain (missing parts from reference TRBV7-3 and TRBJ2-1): GAGVSQTPSNKVTEKGKYVELRCDPISGHTALYWYRQSLGQGPEFLIYFQGTGAADDSGLPNDRFFAVRPEGSVSTLKIQRTERGDSAVYLCASSPEGLAGGPSYNEQFFGPGTRLTVL.

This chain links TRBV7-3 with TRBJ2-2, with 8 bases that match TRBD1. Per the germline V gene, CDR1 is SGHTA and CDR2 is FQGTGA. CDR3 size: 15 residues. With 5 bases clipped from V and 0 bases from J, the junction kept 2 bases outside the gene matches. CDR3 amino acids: CASSPTGANTGELFF. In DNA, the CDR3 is TGTGCCAGCAGCCCGACAGGGGCGAACACCGGGGAGCTGTTTTTT.

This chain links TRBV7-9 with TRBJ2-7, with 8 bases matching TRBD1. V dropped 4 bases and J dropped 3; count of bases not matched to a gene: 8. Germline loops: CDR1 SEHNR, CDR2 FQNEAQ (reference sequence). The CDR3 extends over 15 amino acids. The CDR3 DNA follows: TGTGCCAGCAGCTCGGAGACAGGGGTGGTCTACGAGCAGTACTTC. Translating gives CASSSETGVVYEQYF.

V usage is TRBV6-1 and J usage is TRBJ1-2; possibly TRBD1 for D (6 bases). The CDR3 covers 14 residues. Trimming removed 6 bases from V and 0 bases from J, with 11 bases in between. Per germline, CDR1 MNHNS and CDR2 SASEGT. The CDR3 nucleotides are TGTGCCAGCAGCAGGACAGACACTAACTATGGCTACACCTTC. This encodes CASSRTDTNYGYTF.

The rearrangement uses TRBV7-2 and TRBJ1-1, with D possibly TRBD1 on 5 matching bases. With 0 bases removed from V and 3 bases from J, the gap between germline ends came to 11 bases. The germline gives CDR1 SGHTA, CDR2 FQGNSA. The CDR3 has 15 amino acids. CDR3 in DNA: TGTGCCAGCAGCTTAGCAGCCTCGGGGGACACTGAAGCTTTCTTT. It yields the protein CASSLAASGDTEAFF. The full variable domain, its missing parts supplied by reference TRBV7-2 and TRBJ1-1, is GAGVSQSPSNKVTEKGKDVELRCDPISGHTALYWYRQSLGQGLEFLIYFQGNSAPDKSGLPSDRFSAERTGGSVSTLTIQRTQQEDSAVYLCASSLAASGDTEAFFGQGTRLTVV.

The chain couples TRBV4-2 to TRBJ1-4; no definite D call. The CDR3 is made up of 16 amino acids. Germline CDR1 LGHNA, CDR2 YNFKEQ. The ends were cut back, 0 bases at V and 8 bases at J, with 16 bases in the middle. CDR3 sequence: CASSQDQEGLREKLFF. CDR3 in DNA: TGTGCCAGCAGCCAAGATCAAGAGGGATTAAGGGAAAAACTGTTTTTT.

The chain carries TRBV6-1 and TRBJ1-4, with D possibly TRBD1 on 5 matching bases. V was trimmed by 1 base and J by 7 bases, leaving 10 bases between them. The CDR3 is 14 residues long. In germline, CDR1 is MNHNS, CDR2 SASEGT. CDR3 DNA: TGTGCCAGCAGTGAAGGAACCGGGGGTGAAAAACTGTTTTTT. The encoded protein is CASSEGTGGEKLFF.

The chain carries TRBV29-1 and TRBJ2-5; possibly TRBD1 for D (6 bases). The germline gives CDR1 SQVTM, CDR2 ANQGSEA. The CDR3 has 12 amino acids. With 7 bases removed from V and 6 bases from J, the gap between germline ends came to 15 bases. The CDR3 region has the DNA TGCAGCGGCGGTATGGGGGCGAAGACCCAGTACTTC. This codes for CSGGMGAKTQYF. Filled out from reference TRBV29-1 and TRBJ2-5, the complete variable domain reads SAVISQKPSRDICQRGTSLTIQCQVDSQVTMMFWYRQQPGQSLTLIATANQGSEATYESGFVIDKFPISRPNLTFSTLTVSNMSPEDSSIYLCSGGMGAKTQYFGPGTRLLVL.

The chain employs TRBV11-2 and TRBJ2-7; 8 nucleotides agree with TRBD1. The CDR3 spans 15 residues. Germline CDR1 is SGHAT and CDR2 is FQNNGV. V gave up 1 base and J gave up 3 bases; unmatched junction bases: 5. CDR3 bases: TGTGCCAGCAGCTTAGGGCCAGGGGGCGTCTACGAGCAGTACTTC. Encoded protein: CASSLGPGGVYEQYF. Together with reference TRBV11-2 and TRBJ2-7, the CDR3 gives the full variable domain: EAGVAQSPRYKIIEKRQSVAFWCNPISGHATLYWYQQILGQGPKLLIQFQNNGVVDDSQLPKDRFSAERLKGVDSTLKIQPAKLEDSAVYLCASSLGPGGVYEQYFGPGTRLTVT.

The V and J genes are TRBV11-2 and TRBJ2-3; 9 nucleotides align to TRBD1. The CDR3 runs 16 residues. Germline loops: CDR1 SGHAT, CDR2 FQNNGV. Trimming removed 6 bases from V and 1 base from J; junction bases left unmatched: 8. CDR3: CASSSTGTGRTDTQYF. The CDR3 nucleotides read TGTGCCAGCAGTTCCACCGGGACAGGGCGCACAGATACGCAGTATTTT.

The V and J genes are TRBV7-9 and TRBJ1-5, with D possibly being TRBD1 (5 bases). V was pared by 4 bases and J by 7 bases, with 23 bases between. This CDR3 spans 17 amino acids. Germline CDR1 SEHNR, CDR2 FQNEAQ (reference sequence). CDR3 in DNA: TGTGCCAGCAGCTCTAATACGGGCCATCAGGGAGGACAGCCCCAGCATTTT. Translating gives CASSSNTGHQGGQPQHF.

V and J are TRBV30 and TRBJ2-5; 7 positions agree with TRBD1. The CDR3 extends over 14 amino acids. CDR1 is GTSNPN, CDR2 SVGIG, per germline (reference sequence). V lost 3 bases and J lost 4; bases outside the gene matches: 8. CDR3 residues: CAWRRQGVLETQYF. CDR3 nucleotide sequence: TGTGCCTGGAGGAGGCAGGGGGTTTTAGAGACCCAGTACTTC.

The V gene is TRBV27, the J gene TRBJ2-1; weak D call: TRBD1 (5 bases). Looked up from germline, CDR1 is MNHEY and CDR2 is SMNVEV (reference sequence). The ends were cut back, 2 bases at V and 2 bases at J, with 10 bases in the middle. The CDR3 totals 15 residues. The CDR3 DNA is TGTGCCAGCAGTTTACCGACGGACACCTACAATGAGCAGTTCTTC. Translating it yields CASSLPTDTYNEQFF.

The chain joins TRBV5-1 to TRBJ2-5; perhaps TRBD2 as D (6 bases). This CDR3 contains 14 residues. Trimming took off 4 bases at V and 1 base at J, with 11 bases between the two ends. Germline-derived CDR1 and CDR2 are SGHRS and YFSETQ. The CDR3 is CASSPGGRQETQYF. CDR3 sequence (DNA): TGCGCCAGCAGCCCCGGAGGGCGCCAAGAGACCCAGTACTTC.

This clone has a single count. CDR3 loop: CASNSRDRGFGYTF. CDR3 nucleotides: TGTGCCAGCAACAGCCGGGACAGGGGTTTTGGCTACACCTTC. The rearrangement joins TRBV6-6 to TRBJ1-2, with 10 bases lining up with TRBD1. The junction had 9 bases not matched to a gene; V was cut back by 7 bases and J by 7 bases. Germline CDR1 and CDR2: MNHNY and SVGAGI (reference sequence). The CDR3 is 14 residues long.

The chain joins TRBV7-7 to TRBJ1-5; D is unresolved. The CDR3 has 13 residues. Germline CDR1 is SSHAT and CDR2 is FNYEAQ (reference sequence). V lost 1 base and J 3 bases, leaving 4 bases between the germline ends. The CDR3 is CASSLGPNQPQHF. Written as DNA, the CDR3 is TGTGCCAGCAGCTTAGGGCCCAATCAGCCCCAGCATTTT.

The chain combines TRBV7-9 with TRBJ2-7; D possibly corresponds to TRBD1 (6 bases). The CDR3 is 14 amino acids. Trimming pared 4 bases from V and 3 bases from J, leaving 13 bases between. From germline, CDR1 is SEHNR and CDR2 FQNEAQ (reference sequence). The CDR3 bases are TGTGCCAGCAGCTCAGGGGTCACGCTCTACGAGCAGTACTTC. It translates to CASSSGVTLYEQYF.

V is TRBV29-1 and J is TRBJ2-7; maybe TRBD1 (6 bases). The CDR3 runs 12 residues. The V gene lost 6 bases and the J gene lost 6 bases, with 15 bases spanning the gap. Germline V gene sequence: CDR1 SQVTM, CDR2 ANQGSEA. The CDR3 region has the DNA TGCAGCGTCCACACAGGGATAGGCGAGCAGTACTTC. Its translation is CSVHTGIGEQYF.